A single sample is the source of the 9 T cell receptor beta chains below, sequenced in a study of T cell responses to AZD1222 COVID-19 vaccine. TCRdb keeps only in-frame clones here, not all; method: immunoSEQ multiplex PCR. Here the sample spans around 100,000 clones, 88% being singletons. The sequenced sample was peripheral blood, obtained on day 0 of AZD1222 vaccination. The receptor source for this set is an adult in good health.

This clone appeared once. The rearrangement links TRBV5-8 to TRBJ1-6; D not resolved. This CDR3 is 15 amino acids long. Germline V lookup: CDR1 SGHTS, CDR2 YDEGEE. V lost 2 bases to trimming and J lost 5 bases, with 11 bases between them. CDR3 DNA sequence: TGTGCCAGCAGCTTTTGGCCCAGCAATAATTCACCCCTCCACTTT. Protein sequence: CASSFWPSNNSPLHF.

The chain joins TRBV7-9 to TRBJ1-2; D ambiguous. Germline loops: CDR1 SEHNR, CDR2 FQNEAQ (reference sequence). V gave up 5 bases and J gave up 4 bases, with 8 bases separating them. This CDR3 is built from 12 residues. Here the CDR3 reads CASSTGPYGYTF. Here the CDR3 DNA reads TGTGCCAGCAGCACCGGGCCCTATGGCTACACCTTC.

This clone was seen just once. The chain's CDR3 is CASSRVGGTDTQYF. The CDR3 DNA is TGTGCCAGCAGCCGGGTCGGCGGCACAGATACGCAGTATTTT. The gene calls are TRBV7-3 and TRBJ2-3; D gene uncertain. The CDR3 runs to 14 residues. Trimming removed 5 bases from V and 1 base from J, with 10 bases in between. Germline CDR1 SGHTA, CDR2 FQGTGA.

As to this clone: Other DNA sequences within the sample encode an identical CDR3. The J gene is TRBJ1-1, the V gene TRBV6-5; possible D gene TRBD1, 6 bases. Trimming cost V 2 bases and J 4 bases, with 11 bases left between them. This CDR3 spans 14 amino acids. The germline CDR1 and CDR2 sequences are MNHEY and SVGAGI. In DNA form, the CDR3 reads TGTGCCAGCAGTTACGAGGGGGAGAGCACTGAAGCTTTCTTT. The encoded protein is CASSYEGESTEAFF.

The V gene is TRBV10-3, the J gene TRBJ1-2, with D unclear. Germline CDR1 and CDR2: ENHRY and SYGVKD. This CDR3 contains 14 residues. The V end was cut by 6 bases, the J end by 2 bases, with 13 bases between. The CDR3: CAIRIPGENYGYTF. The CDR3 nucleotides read TGTGCCATCAGGATCCCAGGAGAAAACTATGGCTACACCTTC.

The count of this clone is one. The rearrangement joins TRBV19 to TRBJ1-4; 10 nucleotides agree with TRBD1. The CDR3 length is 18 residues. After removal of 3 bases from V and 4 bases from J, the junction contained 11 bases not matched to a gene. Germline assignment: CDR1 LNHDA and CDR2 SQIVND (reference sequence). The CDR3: CASSIESGQGTYNEKLFF. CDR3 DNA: TGTGCCAGTAGTATCGAATCGGGACAGGGGACCTATAATGAAAAACTGTTTTTT.

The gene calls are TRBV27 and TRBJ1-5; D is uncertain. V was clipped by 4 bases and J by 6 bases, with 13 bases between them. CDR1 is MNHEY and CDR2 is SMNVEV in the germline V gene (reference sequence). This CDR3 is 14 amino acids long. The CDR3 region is CASSSGPRGQPQHF. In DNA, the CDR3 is TGTGCCAGCAGTTCGGGTCCGCGCGGTCAGCCCCAGCATTTT.

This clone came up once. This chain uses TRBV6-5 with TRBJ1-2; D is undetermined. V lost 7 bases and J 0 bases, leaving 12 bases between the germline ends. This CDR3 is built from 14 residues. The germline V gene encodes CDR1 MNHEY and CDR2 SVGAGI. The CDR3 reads CASTSALANYGYTF. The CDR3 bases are TGTGCCAGCACGTCGGCGTTAGCTAACTATGGCTACACCTTC.

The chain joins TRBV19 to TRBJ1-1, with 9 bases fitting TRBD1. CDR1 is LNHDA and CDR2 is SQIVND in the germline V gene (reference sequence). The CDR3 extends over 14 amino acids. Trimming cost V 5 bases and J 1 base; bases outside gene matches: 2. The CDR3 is CASSEQGANTEAFF. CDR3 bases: TGTGCCAGTAGTGAACAGGGGGCGAACACTGAAGCTTTCTTT. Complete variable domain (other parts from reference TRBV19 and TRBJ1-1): DGGITQSPKYLFRKEGQNVTLSCEQNLNHDAMYWYRQDPGQGLRLIYYSQIVNDFQKGDIAEGYSVSREKKESFPLTVTSAQKNPTAFYLCASSEQGANTEAFFGQGTRLTVV.